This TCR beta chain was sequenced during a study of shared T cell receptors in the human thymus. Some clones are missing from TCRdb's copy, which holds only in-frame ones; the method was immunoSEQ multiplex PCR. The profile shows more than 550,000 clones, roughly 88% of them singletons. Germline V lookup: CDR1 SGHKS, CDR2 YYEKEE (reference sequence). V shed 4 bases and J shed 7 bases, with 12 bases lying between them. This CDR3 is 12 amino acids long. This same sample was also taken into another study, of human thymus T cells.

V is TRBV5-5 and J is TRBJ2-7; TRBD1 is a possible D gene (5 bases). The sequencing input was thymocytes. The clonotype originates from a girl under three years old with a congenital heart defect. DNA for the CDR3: TGTGCCAGCAGCACCCGGACATGGGAGCAGTACTTC. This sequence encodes CASSTRTWEQYF.